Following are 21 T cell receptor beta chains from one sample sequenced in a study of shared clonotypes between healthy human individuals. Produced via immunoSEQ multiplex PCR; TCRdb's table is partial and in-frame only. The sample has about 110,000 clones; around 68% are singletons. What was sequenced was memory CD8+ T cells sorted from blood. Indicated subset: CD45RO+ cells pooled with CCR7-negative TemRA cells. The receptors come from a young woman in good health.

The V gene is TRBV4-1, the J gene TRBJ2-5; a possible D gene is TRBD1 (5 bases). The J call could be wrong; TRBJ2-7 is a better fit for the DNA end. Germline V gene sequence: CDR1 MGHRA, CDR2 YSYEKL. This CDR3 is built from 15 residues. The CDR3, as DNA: TGCGCCAGCAGCCAGGGTTGGGGCGAATCCTACGAGCAGTACTTC. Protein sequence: CASSQGWGESYEQYF.

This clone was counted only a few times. The CDR3 is CASSATRPCYEQYF. The CDR3 DNA reads TGTGCCAGCAGCGCCACTAGGCCCTGTTACGAGCAGTACTTC. This chain joins TRBV21-1 and TRBJ2-7; TRBD2 is taken as the D call from the table, unchecked against the DNA. TRBV21-1 is marked as a pseudogene. There are 14 residues in the CDR3.

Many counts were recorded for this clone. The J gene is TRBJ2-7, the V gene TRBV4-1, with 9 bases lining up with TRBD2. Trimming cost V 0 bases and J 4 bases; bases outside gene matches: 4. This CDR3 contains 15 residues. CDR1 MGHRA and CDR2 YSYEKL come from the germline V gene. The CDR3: CASSQELAGGYEQYF. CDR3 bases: TGCGCCAGCAGCCAAGAACTAGCGGGTGGATACGAGCAGTACTTC.

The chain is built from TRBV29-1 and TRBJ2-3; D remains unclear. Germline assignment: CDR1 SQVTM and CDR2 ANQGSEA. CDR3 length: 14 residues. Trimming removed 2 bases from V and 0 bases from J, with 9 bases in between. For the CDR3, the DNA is TGCAGCGTTGAATCTCTAACTAGCACAGATACGCAGTATTTT. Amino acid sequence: CSVESLTSTDTQYF.

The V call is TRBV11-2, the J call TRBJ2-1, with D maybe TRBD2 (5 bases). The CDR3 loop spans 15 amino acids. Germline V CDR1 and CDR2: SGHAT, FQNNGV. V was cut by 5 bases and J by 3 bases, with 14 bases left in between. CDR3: CASSQEEASYNEQFF. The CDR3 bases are TGTGCCAGCAGCCAAGAGGAGGCTAGCTACAATGAGCAGTTCTTC.

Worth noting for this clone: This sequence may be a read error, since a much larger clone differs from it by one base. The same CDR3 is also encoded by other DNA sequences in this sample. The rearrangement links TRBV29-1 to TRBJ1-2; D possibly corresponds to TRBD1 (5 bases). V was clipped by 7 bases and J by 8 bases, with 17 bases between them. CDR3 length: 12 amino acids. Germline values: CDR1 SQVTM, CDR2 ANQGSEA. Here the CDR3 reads CSALDPWDGYTF. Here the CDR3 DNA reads TGCAGCGCCCTAGACCCTTGGGACGGCTACACCTTC.

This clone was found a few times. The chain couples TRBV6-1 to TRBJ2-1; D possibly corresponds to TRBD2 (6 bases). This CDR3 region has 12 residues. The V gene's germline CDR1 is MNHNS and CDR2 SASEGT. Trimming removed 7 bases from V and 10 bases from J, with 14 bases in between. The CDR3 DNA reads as TGTGCCAGCAAACGGGGGACCAGCGAGCAGTTCTTC. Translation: CASKRGTSEQFF.

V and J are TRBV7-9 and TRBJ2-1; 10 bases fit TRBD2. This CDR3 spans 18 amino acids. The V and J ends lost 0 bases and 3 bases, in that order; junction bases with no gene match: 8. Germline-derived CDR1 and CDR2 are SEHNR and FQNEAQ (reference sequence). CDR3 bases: TGTGCCAGCAGCTTAGCTGAGTGGACTAGCGGCCACTACAATGAGCAGTTCTTC. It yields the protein CASSLAEWTSGHYNEQFF.

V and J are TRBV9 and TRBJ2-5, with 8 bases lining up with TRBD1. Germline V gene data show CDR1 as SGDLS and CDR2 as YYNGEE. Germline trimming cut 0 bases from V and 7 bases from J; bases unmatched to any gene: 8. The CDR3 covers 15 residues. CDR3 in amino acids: CASSVGAGGEGTQYF. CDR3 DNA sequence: TGTGCCAGCAGCGTAGGGGCAGGGGGCGAGGGGACCCAGTACTTC. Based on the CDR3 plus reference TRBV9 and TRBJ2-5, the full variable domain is DSGVTQTPKHLITATGQRVTLRCSPRSGDLSVYWYQQSLDQGLQFLIQYYNGEERAKGNILERFSAQQFPDLHSELNLSSLELGDSALYFCASSVGAGGEGTQYFGPGTRLLVL.

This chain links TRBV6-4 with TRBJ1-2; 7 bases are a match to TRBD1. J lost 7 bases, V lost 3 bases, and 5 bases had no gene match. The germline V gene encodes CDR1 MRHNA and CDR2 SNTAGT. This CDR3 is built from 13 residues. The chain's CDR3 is CASSETGEGGYTF. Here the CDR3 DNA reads TGTGCCAGCAGTGAAACAGGGGAAGGTGGCTACACCTTC.

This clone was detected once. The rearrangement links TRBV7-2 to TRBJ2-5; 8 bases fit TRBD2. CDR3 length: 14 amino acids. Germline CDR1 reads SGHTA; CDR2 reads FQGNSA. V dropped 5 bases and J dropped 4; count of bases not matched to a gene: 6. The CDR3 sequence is CASSASGSRETQYF. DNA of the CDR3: TGTGCCAGCAGCGCAAGCGGGAGCAGAGAGACCCAGTACTTC.

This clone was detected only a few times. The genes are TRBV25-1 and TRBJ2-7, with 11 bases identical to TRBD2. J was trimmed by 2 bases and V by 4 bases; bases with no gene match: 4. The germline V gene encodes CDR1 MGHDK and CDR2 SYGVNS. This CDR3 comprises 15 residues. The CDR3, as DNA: TGTGCCAGCAGTGGAGGGACTAGCGGAGCCTACGAGCAGTACTTC. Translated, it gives CASSGGTSGAYEQYF.

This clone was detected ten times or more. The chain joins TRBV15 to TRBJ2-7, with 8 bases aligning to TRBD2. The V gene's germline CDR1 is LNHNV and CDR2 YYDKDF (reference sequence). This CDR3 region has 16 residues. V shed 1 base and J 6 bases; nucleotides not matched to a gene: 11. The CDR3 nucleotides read TGTGCCACCAGCAGAGGAATAGGAGGACTAGCAGCCGAGCAGTACTTC. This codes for CATSRGIGGLAAEQYF.

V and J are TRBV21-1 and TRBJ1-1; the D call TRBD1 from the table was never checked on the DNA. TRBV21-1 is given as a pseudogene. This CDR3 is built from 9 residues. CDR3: CASSHEAFF. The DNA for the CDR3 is TGTGCCAGCAGTCATGAAGCTTTCTTT.

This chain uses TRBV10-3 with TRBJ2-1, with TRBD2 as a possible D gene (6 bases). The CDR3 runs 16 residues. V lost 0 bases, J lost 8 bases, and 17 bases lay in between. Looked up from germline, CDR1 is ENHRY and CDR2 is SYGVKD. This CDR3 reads CAISESMARLGDEQFF. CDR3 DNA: TGTGCCATCAGTGAGTCGATGGCCAGACTAGGGGATGAGCAGTTCTTC.

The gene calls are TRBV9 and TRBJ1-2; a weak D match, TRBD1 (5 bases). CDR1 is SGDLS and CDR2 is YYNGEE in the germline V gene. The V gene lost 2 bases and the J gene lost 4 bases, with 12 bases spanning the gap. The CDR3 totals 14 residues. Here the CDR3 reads CASSVRDESYGYTF. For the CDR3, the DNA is TGTGCCAGCAGCGTCCGGGACGAAAGCTATGGCTACACCTTC.

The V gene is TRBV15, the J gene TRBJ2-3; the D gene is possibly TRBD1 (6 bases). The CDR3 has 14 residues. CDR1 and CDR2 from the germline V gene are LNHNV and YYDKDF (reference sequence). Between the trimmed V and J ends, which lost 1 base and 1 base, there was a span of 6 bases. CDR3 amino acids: CATSRGTGTDTQYF. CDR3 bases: TGTGCCACCAGCAGAGGGACAGGCACAGATACGCAGTATTTT.

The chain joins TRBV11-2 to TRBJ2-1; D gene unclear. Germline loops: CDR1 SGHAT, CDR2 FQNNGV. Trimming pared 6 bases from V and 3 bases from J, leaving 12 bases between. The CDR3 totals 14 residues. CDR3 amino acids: CASRICRYYNEQFF. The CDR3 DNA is TGTGCCAGCAGGATCTGTCGGTACTACAATGAGCAGTTCTTC. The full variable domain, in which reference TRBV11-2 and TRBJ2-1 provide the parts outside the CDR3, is EAGVAQSPRYKIIEKRQSVAFWCNPISGHATLYWYQQILGQGPKLLIQFQNNGVVDDSQLPKDRFSAERLKGVDSTLKIQPAKLEDSAVYLCASRICRYYNEQFFGPGTRLTVL.

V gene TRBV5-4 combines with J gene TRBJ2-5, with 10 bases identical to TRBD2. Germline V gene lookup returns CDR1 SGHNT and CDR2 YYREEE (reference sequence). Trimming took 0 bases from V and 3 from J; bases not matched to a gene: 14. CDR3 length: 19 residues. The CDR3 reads CASSLDWPNRSGREETQYF. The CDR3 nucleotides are TGTGCCAGCAGCTTGGACTGGCCAAACAGAAGCGGGAGGGAAGAGACCCAGTACTTC.

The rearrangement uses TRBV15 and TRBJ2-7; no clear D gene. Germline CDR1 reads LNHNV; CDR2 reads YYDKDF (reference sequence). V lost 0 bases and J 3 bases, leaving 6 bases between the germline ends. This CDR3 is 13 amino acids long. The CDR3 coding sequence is TGTGCCACCAGCAGAGACAGCTACTACGAGCAGTACTTC. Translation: CATSRDSYYEQYF.

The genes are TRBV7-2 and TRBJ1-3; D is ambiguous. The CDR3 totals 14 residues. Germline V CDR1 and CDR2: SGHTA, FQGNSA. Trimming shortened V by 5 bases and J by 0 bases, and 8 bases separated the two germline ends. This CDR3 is CASSPIYSGNTIYF. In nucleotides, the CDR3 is TGTGCCAGCAGCCCGATCTACTCTGGAAACACCATATATTTT.